What follows are 5 T cell receptor beta chains derived from one specimen sequenced in a study of shared clonotypes between healthy human individuals. CD45RO negativity and positive selection for CCR7 defined naive CD8 cells, a population that excluded terminally differentiated effector memory CD45RA+ cells. TCRdb keeps only in-frame clones here, not all; method: immunoSEQ multiplex PCR. The sample holds roughly 2.1 million clones, more than 85% seen once. Sequenced sample: naive CD8+ T cells from PBMCs. The receptors shown here come from a young man in good health. Some clones in this sample may be carry-over from other donors' samples.

V gene TRBV14 combines with J gene TRBJ2-7; 7 nucleotides align to TRBD1. V was clipped by 4 bases and J by 3 bases; unmatched bases: 12. The CDR3 covers 16 residues. Germline V lookup: CDR1 SGHDN, CDR2 FVKESK. CDR3 region: CASSPPPGQPYYEQYF. As DNA, the CDR3 is TGTGCCAGCAGCCCACCCCCGGGACAGCCGTACTACGAGCAGTACTTC.

The V and J genes are TRBV23-1 and TRBJ1-1; TRBD1 is a possible D gene (6 bases). TRBV23-1 is treated as an ORF (open reading frame) with a function not yet certain. Trimming left V 3 bases short and J 5 bases short, with 10 bases between. This CDR3 has 13 residues. In nucleotides, the CDR3 is TGCGCCAGCAGTCAGGGCAGGGGAACTGAAGCTTTCTTT. Translation: CASSQGRGTEAFF.

The chain joins TRBV10-1 to TRBJ2-3; the D is unclear. Germline V gene lookup returns CDR1 WNHNN and CDR2 SYGVQD (reference sequence). The CDR3 sequence is 16 residues long. The V end lost 3 bases, the J end lost 4 bases, and 17 bases lay between the germline ends. The CDR3 spells CASSDLSGTLADTQYF. In DNA, the CDR3 is TGCGCCAGCAGTGATCTTTCTGGTACATTGGCAGATACGCAGTATTTT.

A single count supports this clone. The rearrangement uses TRBV27 and TRBJ2-1; 13 bases line up with TRBD2. The CDR3 contains 16 residues. Per germline, CDR1 MNHEY and CDR2 SMNVEV (reference sequence). Trimming took 6 bases from V and 8 from J; bases not matched to a gene: 10. CDR3 in DNA: TGTGCCAGCAGCGAGCCCCCGGGACTAGCGGGATATGAGCAGTTCTTC. Protein: CASSEPPGLAGYEQFF.

The J gene is TRBJ2-7, the V gene TRBV11-2; 9 positions agree with TRBD1. Germline V gene data show CDR1 as SGHAT and CDR2 as FQNNGV. This CDR3 has 15 residues. The V and J ends lost 5 bases and 5 bases, in that order; junction bases with no gene match: 10. CDR3 in amino acids: CASSITGGFAHEQYF. The CDR3 bases are TGTGCCAGCAGCATTACAGGGGGCTTCGCTCACGAGCAGTACTTC.